One and the same sample provided the 25 T cell receptor beta chains below, sequenced in a study of OX40 agonist ivuxolimab in advanced cancers. Using immunoSEQ multiplex PCR, the repertoire was profiled, and TCRdb retains in-frame clones only, with some absent. The sample contains approximately 38,000 clones, 82% of which appear only once. Sequences were derived from CD4+ or CD8+ T cells sorted from blood, sampled in a trial of the OX40 agonist ivuxolimab. Every receptor here comes from an adult with an advanced solid tumor such as melanoma, head and neck, liver or kidney cancer.

The J gene is TRBJ2-5, the V gene TRBV18, with TRBD2 matching 13 bases. This CDR3 region has 15 residues. Germline V CDR1 and CDR2: KGHSH, LQKENI. The J segment lost 5 bases and the V segment lost 6 bases, leaving 6 bases of the junction unmatched. The DNA of the CDR3 is TGTGCCAGCTCTCGCGGACTAGCGGGAGATGAGACCCAGTACTTC. As protein: CASSRGLAGDETQYF. The full variable domain, rest sourced from reference TRBV18 and TRBJ2-5, is NAGVMQNPRHLVRRRGQEARLRCSPMKGHSHVYWYRQLPEEGLKFMVYLQKENIIDESGMPKERFSAEFPKEGPSILRIQQVVRGDSAAYFCASSRGLAGDETQYFGPGTRLLVL.

This clone was observed a single time. The chain uses TRBV11-2 and TRBJ2-7, with D possibly being TRBD2 (6 bases). CDR1 and CDR2 (germline): SGHAT, FQNNGV. There are 15 residues in the CDR3. The V gene lost 0 bases and the J gene lost 4 bases, with 13 bases spanning the gap. The CDR3 region is CASSLDVGLLYEQYF. The CDR3, as DNA: TGTGCCAGCAGCTTAGATGTGGGACTCCTGTACGAGCAGTACTTC.

The rearrangement links TRBV19 to TRBJ2-1; the D gene could be TRBD1 or TRBD2 (7 bases each). The CDR3 covers 15 residues. The V gene's germline CDR1 is LNHDA and CDR2 SQIVND (reference sequence). Trimming pared 1 base from V and 4 bases from J, leaving 11 bases between. As DNA, the CDR3 is TGTGCCAGTAGTATAGGACAGGGAGGGTACAATGAGCAGTTCTTC. Encoded protein: CASSIGQGGYNEQFF.

This sequence joins TRBV2 and TRBJ2-7, with TRBD2 matching over 10 bases. V lost 6 bases and J lost 7; bases outside the gene matches: 9. Germline values: CDR1 SNHLY, CDR2 FYNNEI. The CDR3 totals 14 residues. CDR3 nucleotides: TGTGCCAGCAGAGACCTAGCGGGAGTTGGGGAGCAGTACTTC. Encoded protein: CASRDLAGVGEQYF.

Details on this clone: One end of the junction fails to match germline, which may point to a read error. This rearrangement joins TRBV4-3 to TRBJ2-3, with 12 bases identical to TRBD1. Per germline, CDR1 LGHNA and CDR2 YSLEER. This CDR3 contains 16 residues. CDR3 DNA: TGCGCCAGCAGCCAAGATGGGACAGGGGGCACAAATACGCAGTATTTT. This codes for CASSQDGTGGTNTQYF.

This clone showed up just a few times. This chain uses TRBV7-9 with TRBJ1-2; 8 bases align to TRBD1. Germline loops: CDR1 SEHNR, CDR2 FQNEAQ (reference sequence). This CDR3 contains 13 residues. V lost 5 bases, J lost 7 bases, and 6 bases stayed unmatched. As DNA, the CDR3 is TGTGCCAGCAGCCTGGACAGGGAGGCTGGCTACACCTTC. Translated, it gives CASSLDREAGYTF.

The chain carries TRBV5-6 and TRBJ2-3, with D unclear. There are 14 residues in the CDR3. Deletions cut 6 bases from V and 1 base from J, with 12 bases between. Looked up from germline, CDR1 is SGHDT and CDR2 is YYEEEE. CDR3 coding DNA: TGTGCCAGCAAGCTTGCGTGGGGCACAGATACGCAGTATTTT. Translating gives CASKLAWGTDTQYF.

The chain uses TRBV7-2 and TRBJ2-5; 14 positions agree with TRBD2. The end of the DNA aligns better with TRBJ2-7, so the J call may be wrong. CDR1 and CDR2 (germline): SGHTA, FQGNSA. CDR3 length: 16 residues. DNA for the CDR3: TGTGCCAGCAGCTGGGGACTAGCGGGAGTAAGTTACGAGCAGTACTTC. It is translated as CASSWGLAGVSYEQYF.

The chain has TRBV5-1 and TRBJ2-7; D gene unclear. The germline V and J ends were trimmed by 4 bases and 3 bases, with 14 bases remaining between them. The germline V gene has CDR1 SGHRS and CDR2 YFSETQ. The CDR3 is made up of 14 amino acids. CDR3 region: CASSRSRTSYEQYF. The CDR3, as DNA: TGCGCCAGCAGCCGTTCGCGCACAAGCTACGAGCAGTACTTC.

The J gene is TRBJ2-3, the V gene TRBV19, with D unresolved. V was clipped by 3 bases and J by 4 bases, with 5 bases between them. Germline assignment: CDR1 LNHDA and CDR2 SQIVND (reference sequence). This CDR3 is 12 amino acids long. In DNA, the CDR3 is TGTGCCAGTAGTATTAGGGCAGATACGCAGTATTTT. This sequence encodes CASSIRADTQYF.

Relative to its sample, this clone is medium-sized. The chain couples TRBV2 to TRBJ1-4, with TRBD1 matching over 8 bases. CDR3 length equals 14 residues. The J segment lost 6 bases and the V segment lost 6 bases, leaving 6 bases of the junction unmatched. Germline V gene sequence: CDR1 SNHLY, CDR2 FYNNEI. CDR3 protein: CASRENRGDEKLFF. The CDR3 DNA reads as TGTGCCAGCAGAGAAAACAGGGGGGATGAAAAACTGTTTTTT.

The chain carries TRBV6-1 and TRBJ2-7; the D is unclear. This CDR3 contains 16 residues. V was shortened by 2 bases and J by 7 bases, with 21 bases between the two germline ends. CDR1 MNHNS and CDR2 SASEGT come from the germline V gene. Here the CDR3 DNA reads TGTGCCAGCAGTGAAACGCGACGGGTGCTGGCTCGGGAGCAGTACTTC. Amino acid sequence: CASSETRRVLAREQYF.

In nucleotides, the CDR3 is TGTGCTAGTGGTGCCGGGACAGCGGTATATGGCTACACCTTC. Protein: CASGAGTAVYGYTF. The chain recombines TRBV12-5 with TRBJ1-2, with TRBD1 matching 7 bases. Losses at the gene ends were 5 bases for V and 5 bases for J; bases not matched to a gene: 8. Germline V gives CDR1 LGHNT, CDR2 FRNRAP. The CDR3 is 14 residues long.

This sequence joins TRBV7-6 and TRBJ2-5; TRBD2 agrees at 8 bases. V lost 1 base and J lost 4; bases outside the gene matches: 8. The CDR3 length is 16 residues. Germline-derived CDR1 and CDR2 are SGHVS and FNYEAQ. The CDR3 here is CASSLGTGRGRETQYF. The CDR3 DNA follows: TGTGCCAGCAGCTTAGGAACCGGGAGGGGCCGAGAGACCCAGTACTTC.

The chain employs TRBV6-5 and TRBJ2-1; a weak D match, TRBD1 (6 bases). CDR3 size: 13 residues. Trimming took off 7 bases at V and 4 bases at J, with 11 bases between the two ends. Germline loops: CDR1 MNHEY, CDR2 SVGAGI. The CDR3: CASKGRGYNEQFF. In DNA form, the CDR3 reads TGTGCCAGCAAGGGCAGGGGTTACAATGAGCAGTTCTTC.

There are a few counts of this clone. This rearrangement joins TRBV5-4 to TRBJ1-5, with TRBD1 matching 8 bases. V trimming: 5 bases; J trimming: 2 bases; junction bases outside the gene matches: 6. Germline V gives CDR1 SGHNT, CDR2 YYREEE (reference sequence). CDR3 length equals 15 residues. The CDR3 DNA sequence: TGTGCCAGCAGTCTCACAGGGGGTGGCAATCAGCCCCAGCATTTT. The encoded protein is CASSLTGGGNQPQHF.

This clone showed up just a few times. The chain recombines TRBV7-7 with TRBJ2-1; perhaps TRBD2 as D (6 bases). Per the germline V gene, CDR1 is SSHAT and CDR2 is FNYEAQ (reference sequence). V lost 5 bases and J lost 0, with 11 bases in between. This CDR3 comprises 15 residues. CDR3 residues: CASSLSGSSYNEQFF. DNA for the CDR3: TGTGCCAGCAGCCTTAGCGGTAGCTCCTACAATGAGCAGTTCTTC.

The chain joins TRBV5-6 to TRBJ2-5; 9 nucleotides line up with TRBD1. This CDR3 spans 14 amino acids. Germline values: CDR1 SGHDT, CDR2 YYEEEE. The V segment lost 3 bases and the J segment 4 bases; nucleotides outside the gene matches: 4. The CDR3 DNA is TGTGCCAGCAGCTACCGGACAGGGGCAGAGACCCAGTACTTC. Translated, it gives CASSYRTGAETQYF.

This chain links TRBV4-3 with TRBJ1-1; a weak D match, TRBD1 (6 bases). Germline V CDR1 and CDR2: LGHNA, YSLEER. V was cut by 2 bases and J by 6 bases, with 13 bases left in between. The CDR3 has 14 amino acids. The CDR3 bases are TGCGCCAGCAGCCAATGGGCAGGGGCCTCTGAAGCTTTCTTT. Protein: CASSQWAGASEAFF.

The rearrangement joins TRBV10-3 to TRBJ1-2, with TRBD1 as a possible D gene (5 bases). CDR3 length equals 15 residues. V was trimmed by 2 bases and J by 2 bases, leaving 12 bases between them. Germline-derived CDR1 and CDR2 are ENHRY and SYGVKD. The CDR3 loop reads CAISEQGLSNYGYTF. The CDR3 region has the DNA TGTGCCATCAGTGAGCAGGGACTTTCAAACTATGGCTACACCTTC.

The count of this clone is one. V and J are TRBV7-6 and TRBJ2-2; D gene uncertain. The CDR3 is made up of 13 amino acids. The V end lost 1 base, the J end lost 1 base, and 1 base lay between the germline ends. CDR1 is SGHVS, CDR2 FNYEAQ, per germline. This chain's CDR3 is CASSLGNTGELFF. CDR3 in DNA: TGTGCCAGCAGCTTAGGGAACACCGGGGAGCTGTTTTTT.

V is TRBV7-9 and J is TRBJ2-2; possible D gene TRBD2, 6 bases. The CDR3 length is 13 residues. The V gene's germline CDR1 is SEHNR and CDR2 FQNEAQ (reference sequence). V dropped 2 bases and J dropped 8 bases, with 9 bases sitting between them. The CDR3 DNA reads as TGTGCCAGCAGCTTAAGGCGGGAAGGGGAGCTGTTTTTT. It codes for CASSLRREGELFF. Using reference TRBV7-9 and TRBJ2-2 for the parts outside the CDR3, the full variable domain is DTGVSQNPRHKITKRGQNVTFRCDPISEHNRLYWYRQTLGQGPEFLTYFQNEAQLEKSRLLSDRFSAERPKGSFSTLEIQRTEQGDSAMYLCASSLRREGELFFGEGSRLTVL.

V is TRBV5-4 and J is TRBJ1-1; D is undetermined. Trimming took 3 bases from V and 0 from J, leaving 9 bases between them. The V gene's germline CDR1 is SGHNT and CDR2 YYREEE (reference sequence). The CDR3 is 14 amino acids. The CDR3 DNA follows: TGTGCCAGCAGCTCATCGACGGTGAACACTGAAGCTTTCTTT. Encoded protein: CASSSSTVNTEAFF.

The chain links TRBV29-1 to TRBJ1-1; the D gene is possibly TRBD1 (6 bases). Germline V gene lookup returns CDR1 SQVTM and CDR2 ANQGSEA. The ends were cut back, 3 bases at V and 6 bases at J, with 8 bases in the middle. This CDR3 has 11 amino acids. CDR3 bases: TGCAGCGTTGACAGGGGCGCTGAAGCTTTCTTT. Translating it yields CSVDRGAEAFF.

The chain combines TRBV7-2 with TRBJ2-1, with 8 nucleotides matching TRBD1. The CDR3 loop spans 18 amino acids. Trimming cost V 5 bases and J 0 bases; bases outside gene matches: 12. In germline, CDR1 is SGHTA, CDR2 FQGNSA. This CDR3 is CASSVAGGPGNSYNEQFF. The CDR3 DNA reads TGTGCCAGCAGCGTGGCAGGGGGCCCGGGGAACTCCTACAATGAGCAGTTCTTC.